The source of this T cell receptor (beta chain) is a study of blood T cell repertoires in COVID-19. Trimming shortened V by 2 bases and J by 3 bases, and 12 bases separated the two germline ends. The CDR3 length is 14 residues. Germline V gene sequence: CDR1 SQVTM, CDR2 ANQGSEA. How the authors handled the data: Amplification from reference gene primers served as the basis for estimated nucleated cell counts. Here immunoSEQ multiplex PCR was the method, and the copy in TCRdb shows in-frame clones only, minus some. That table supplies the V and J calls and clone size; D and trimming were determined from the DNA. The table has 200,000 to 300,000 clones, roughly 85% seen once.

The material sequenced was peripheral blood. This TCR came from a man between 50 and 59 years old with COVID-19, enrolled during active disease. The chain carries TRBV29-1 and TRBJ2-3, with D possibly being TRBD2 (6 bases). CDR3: CSVEKGAGTDTQYF. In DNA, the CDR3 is TGCAGCGTTGAAAAGGGAGCGGGTACAGATACGCAGTATTTT.